Listed below are T cell receptor beta chains from one sample, sequenced in a study of metastatic and nonmetastatic thyroid tumors. Using MiXCR, TCRdb re-called clones from the PCR reads. The sample shows roughly 7,000 clones, over 2.5% of them seen only once. Sequenced: tumor tissue. These receptors came from a female donor with papillary thyroid cancer or a benign thyroid nodule (not recorded which). Some clones in this sample may be carry-over from other donors' samples. CDR3s include the opening cysteine and the closing phenylalanine or tryptophan. Each record gives: J gene, clone size, V gene, D gene, CDR3 protein, CDR3 DNA. D genes are given only for firm matches. Clone size is given for some rows only: seen once, a few or many times, or a class if the clone is expanded.

>TRBJ2-1|medium-sized|TRBV5-6|TRBD2
CASSLVGGSEYNEQFF
TGTGCCAGCAGCTTGGTGGGCGGGAGTGAGTACAATGAGCAGTTCTTC
>TRBJ1-2|medium-sized|TRBV19|NA
CASSIRDGYGYTF
TGTGCCAGTAGTATAAGGGACGGCTATGGCTACACCTTC
>TRBJ2-1|medium-sized|TRBV5-1|NA
CASSLEVVSSYNEQFF
TGCGCCAGCAGCTTGGAGGTTGTCTCCTCCTACAATGAGCAGTTCTTC
>TRBJ2-1|NA|TRBV7-2|TRBD2
CASSLRLAGGRNEQFF
TGTGCCAGCAGCTTGAGGCTAGCGGGAGGGCGGAATGAGCAGTTCTTC
>TRBJ2-2|many|TRBV6-1|NA
CASSEGVDTNTGELFF
TGTGCCAGCAGTGAAGGGGTGGACACGAACACCGGGGAGCTGTTTTTT
>TRBJ2-1|medium-sized|TRBV6-1|TRBD2
CASRIAGGRSMEFF
TGTGCCAGCAGGATAGCGGGAGGACGAAGTATGGAGTTCTTC
>TRBJ1-3|many|TRBV2|NA
CASSDGGWGNTIYF
TGTGCCAGCAGTGACGGGGGATGGGGAAACACCATATATTTT
>TRBJ2-5|many|TRBV20-1|TRBD2
CSAVALAGEEKTQYF
TGCAGTGCTGTTGCGCTAGCGGGAGAGGAAAAGACCCAGTACTTC
>TRBJ2-3|medium-sized|TRBV2|NA
CASSVGGDTQYF
TGTGCCAGCAGTGTAGGGGGAGATACGCAGTATTTT
>TRBJ1-1|many|TRBV18|NA
CASSPPGQSEAFF
TGTGCCAGCTCACCACCGGGTCAGTCTGAAGCTTTCTTT
>TRBJ1-2|medium-sized|TRBV5-1|NA
CASARDTNYGYTF
TGCGCCAGCGCGAGGGACACCAACTATGGCTACACCTTC